This T cell receptor beta chain was profiled in a study of blood T cell repertoires in COVID-19. Study background: Specimens from acute and convalescent COVID-19 originated in the United States, Italy and Spain. T cells, B-cell-depleted T cells, or PBMCs provided the cDNA or gDNA that served as material.

In the original processing: Amplification with reference gene primers provided the estimates of nucleated cell counts. Here immunoSEQ multiplex PCR was the method, and the copy in TCRdb shows in-frame clones only, minus some. V and J calls and clone size are those listed in that table; D and trimming were worked out from the DNA. The sample includes about 50,000 clones, approximately 85% of them seen just once. Germline V lookup: CDR1 SEHNR, CDR2 FQNEAQ (reference sequence). Trimming shortened V by 5 bases and J by 5 bases, and 22 bases separated the two germline ends. This CDR3 spans 16 amino acids.

This receptor was identified in a man aged 60 to 69 with acute or convalescent COVID-19. The chain links TRBV7-9 to TRBJ2-7; D is perhaps TRBD2 (6 bases). Input material: peripheral blood. CDR3 coding DNA: TGTGCCAGCAGCCCTACTAGCTCCCCCACGGGGAACGAGCAGTACTTC. It translates to CASSPTSSPTGNEQYF.